These 18 T cell receptor beta chains share one sample of origin, sequenced in a study of shared clonotypes between healthy human individuals. TCRdb keeps only in-frame clones here, not all; method: immunoSEQ multiplex PCR. The data hold more than 550,000 clones, with roughly 88% observed a single time. Sequencing input: memory CD8+ T cells from PBMCs. Subset of the sample: CD45RO+ cells pooled with CCR7-negative TemRA cells. The source is a man between 18 and 35 years old in good health. Some clones in this sample may be carry-over from other donors' samples.

As concerns this clone: The sample contains more than one DNA sequence encoding this CDR3. This chain joins TRBV6-5 and TRBJ1-3, with D uncertain. The CDR3 is 14 residues long. The germline CDR1 and CDR2 sequences are MNHEY and SVGAGI. Deletions cut 5 bases from V and 0 bases from J, with 8 bases between. CDR3: CASSLRDSGNTIYF. The CDR3 region has the DNA TGTGCCAGCAGTCTCCGGGACTCTGGAAACACCATATATTTT.

This chain uses TRBV6-5 with TRBJ2-7; D not resolved. This CDR3 contains 10 residues. The germline CDR1 and CDR2 sequences are MNHEY and SVGAGI. V lost 5 bases and J 3 bases, leaving 2 bases between the germline ends. The CDR3 reads CASSDYEQYF. In nucleotides, the CDR3 is TGTGCCAGCAGTGACTACGAGCAGTACTTC.

The rearrangement uses TRBV6-1 and TRBJ1-5; the D gene is possibly TRBD1 (5 bases). Germline V CDR1 and CDR2: MNHNS, SASEGT. V lost 8 bases and J lost 2, with 7 bases in between. This CDR3 comprises 12 residues. CDR3 DNA sequence: TGTGCCAGCGTGGGGGGCAATCAGCCCCAGCATTTT. Residues: CASVGGNQPQHF.

The rearrangement joins TRBV20-1 to TRBJ2-7, with D uncertain. Germline V lookup: CDR1 DFQATT, CDR2 SNEGSKA (reference sequence). V lost 6 bases, J lost 3 bases, and 9 bases lay in between. The CDR3 runs 11 residues. CDR3 in amino acids: CSAVPLYEQYF. The CDR3 DNA reads TGCAGTGCAGTACCCCTCTACGAGCAGTACTTC.

This clone was counted once. The chain couples TRBV2 to TRBJ2-2, with 8 bases matching TRBD2. The CDR3 contains 16 residues. V was clipped by 2 bases and J by 5 bases; unmatched bases: 7. Germline CDR1 and CDR2: SNHLY and FYNNEI. CDR3 sequence: CASSESPGLVTGELFF. In DNA, the CDR3 is TGTGCCAGCAGTGAATCACCGGGACTAGTTACCGGGGAGCTGTTTTTT.

V gene TRBV4-3 combines with J gene TRBJ2-2; 11 bases align to TRBD2. V trimming: 3 bases; J trimming: 5 bases; junction bases outside the gene matches: 5. CDR1 and CDR2 from the germline V gene are LGHNA and YSLEER. The CDR3 has 16 residues. The CDR3 is CASSQLAGGRTGELFF. CDR3 in DNA: TGCGCCAGCAGCCAGCTAGCGGGAGGACGTACCGGGGAGCTGTTTTTT.

This clone showed up just once. The chain links TRBV6-1 to TRBJ2-3; 12 bases line up with TRBD1. The CDR3 covers 17 residues. Germline V gene sequence: CDR1 MNHNS, CDR2 SASEGT. The trim removed 6 bases at V and 3 bases at J, leaving 10 bases unmatched. The DNA for the CDR3 is TGTGCCAGCAGGGAAAGGGGACAGGGGGCCTTTACAGATACGCAGTATTTT. This gives the protein CASRERGQGAFTDTQYF.

This chain uses TRBV30 with TRBJ1-5, with D uncertain. Germline lookup yields CDR1 GTSNPN and CDR2 SVGIG (reference sequence). Trimming left V 2 bases short and J 5 bases short, with 10 bases between. CDR3 length: 13 residues. The CDR3 sequence is CAWSIQSDQPQHF. CDR3 sequence (DNA): TGTGCCTGGAGTATTCAGAGTGATCAGCCCCAGCATTTT.

CDR3 protein: CASSLKPGLAETDTQYF. The DNA for the CDR3 is TGTGCCAGCAGCCTCAAACCGGGACTAGCGGAGACAGATACGCAGTATTTT. This chain joins TRBV13 and TRBJ2-3; TRBD2 matches 11 bases. Germline loops: CDR1 PRHDT, CDR2 FYEKMQ (reference sequence). CDR3 length equals 17 residues. V dropped 5 bases and J dropped 3; count of bases not matched to a gene: 10.

The genes are TRBV6-6 and TRBJ1-2; no definite D call. Germline V CDR1 and CDR2: MNHNY, SVGAGI (reference sequence). V lost 0 bases and J lost 7, with 12 bases in between. CDR3 length: 14 residues. The CDR3 loop is CASSYSEGWGGYTF. DNA for the CDR3: TGTGCCAGCAGTTACTCGGAGGGATGGGGTGGCTACACCTTC.

The gene calls are TRBV7-9 and TRBJ1-1; TRBD1 is a possible D gene (6 bases). The V and J ends lost 5 bases and 1 base respectively, with 11 bases between them. This CDR3 has 14 amino acids. Germline lookup yields CDR1 SEHNR and CDR2 FQNEAQ (reference sequence). The CDR3, as DNA: TGTGCCAGCAGCACCCGGACAGCGAACACTGAAGCTTTCTTT. Translation: CASSTRTANTEAFF.

This sequence joins TRBV25-1 and TRBJ1-2; no clear D. Germline CDR1 is MGHDK and CDR2 is SYGVNS. V lost 6 bases, J lost 4 bases, and 15 bases lay in between. The CDR3 loop spans 14 amino acids. The CDR3 reads CASSPSEYIYGYTF. CDR3 nucleotides: TGTGCCAGCAGCCCCTCAGAGTACATCTATGGCTACACCTTC.

The chain has TRBV5-5 and TRBJ1-5, with D possibly being TRBD1 (5 bases). The V end was cut by 2 bases, the J end by 5 bases, with 8 bases between. The CDR3 has 13 residues. Germline CDR1 is SGHKS and CDR2 is YYEKEE (reference sequence). The CDR3 sequence: CASSFWGYQPQHF. CDR3 DNA sequence: TGTGCCAGCAGCTTCTGGGGGTATCAGCCCCAGCATTTT.

CDR3 in amino acids: CSVEGFVDLGVGEQYF. The DNA of the CDR3 is TGCAGCGTTGAAGGGTTTGTAGATCTGGGGGTGGGTGAGCAGTACTTC. This chain uses TRBV29-1 with TRBJ2-7, with D possibly being TRBD1 or TRBD2 (5 bases each). Germline V CDR1 and CDR2: SQVTM, ANQGSEA. Trimming took off 1 base at V and 7 bases at J, with 23 bases between the two ends. The CDR3 length is 16 residues.

The count of this clone is one. CDR3: CASSLTGEIHEQYF. CDR3 bases: TGTGCCAGCTCTCTAACAGGGGAAATTCACGAGCAGTACTTC. The chain recombines TRBV28 with TRBJ2-7, with TRBD1 matching 7 bases. The germline gives CDR1 MDHEN, CDR2 SYDVKM. V gave up 8 bases and J gave up 5 bases; unmatched junction bases: 12. The CDR3 is 14 residues long. The full variable domain, completed using reference TRBV28 and TRBJ2-7, is DVKVTQSSRYLVKRTGEKVFLECVQDMDHENMFWYRQDPGLGLRLIYFSYDVKMKEKGDIPEGYSVSREKKERFSLILESASTNQTSMYLCASSLTGEIHEQYFGPGTRLTVT.

This clone showed up just once. J is TRBJ1-2 and V is TRBV9; maybe TRBD1 (5 bases). There are 14 residues in the CDR3. V was clipped by 0 bases and J by 2 bases, with 8 bases between them. The germline V gene encodes CDR1 SGDLS and CDR2 YYNGEE. CDR3 residues: CASSVGAGNYGYTF. The CDR3 DNA reads as TGTGCCAGCAGCGTAGGAGCAGGGAACTATGGCTACACCTTC.

The V and J genes are TRBV28 and TRBJ2-5, with D perhaps being TRBD1 or TRBD2 (5 bases each). Germline values: CDR1 MDHEN, CDR2 SYDVKM. V lost 4 bases and J 0 bases, leaving 21 bases between the germline ends. The CDR3 is 18 residues long. CDR3 nucleotide sequence: TGTGCCAGCAGTTCCCACATATCCACGGGACGACACCAAGAGACCCAGTACTTC. It translates to CASSSHISTGRHQETQYF.

The chain links TRBV4-1 to TRBJ2-6, with TRBD2 matching over 9 bases. Germline CDR1 reads MGHRA; CDR2 reads YSYEKL. Unmatched junction bases numbered 1, after V lost 1 base and J lost 0 bases. The CDR3 contains 17 residues. CDR3 sequence (DNA): TGCGCCAGCAGCCAAGTGCGGGGGGGCTCTGGGGCCAACGTCCTGACTTTC. Its protein is CASSQVRGGSGANVLTF.